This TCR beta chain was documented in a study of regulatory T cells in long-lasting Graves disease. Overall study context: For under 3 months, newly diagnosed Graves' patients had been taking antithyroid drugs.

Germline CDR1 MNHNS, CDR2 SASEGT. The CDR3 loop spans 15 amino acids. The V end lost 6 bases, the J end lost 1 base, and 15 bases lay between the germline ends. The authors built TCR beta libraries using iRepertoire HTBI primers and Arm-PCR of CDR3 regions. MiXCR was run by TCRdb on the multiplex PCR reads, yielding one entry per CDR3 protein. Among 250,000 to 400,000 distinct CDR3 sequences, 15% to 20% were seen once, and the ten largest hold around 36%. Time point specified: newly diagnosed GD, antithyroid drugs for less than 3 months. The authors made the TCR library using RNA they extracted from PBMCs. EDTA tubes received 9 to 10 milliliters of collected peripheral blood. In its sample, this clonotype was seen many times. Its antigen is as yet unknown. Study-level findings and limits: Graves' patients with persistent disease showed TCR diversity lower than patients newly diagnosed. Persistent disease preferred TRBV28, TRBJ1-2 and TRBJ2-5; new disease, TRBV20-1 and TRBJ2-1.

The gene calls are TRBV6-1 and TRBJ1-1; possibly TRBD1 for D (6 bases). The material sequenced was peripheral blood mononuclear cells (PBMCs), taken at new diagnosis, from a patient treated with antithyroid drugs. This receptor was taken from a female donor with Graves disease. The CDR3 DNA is TGTGCCAGCAGCACTACCACAGGGAAGAACACTGAAGCTTTCTTT. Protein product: CASSTTTGKNTEAFF.